A selection of T cell receptor beta chains follows, all from one sample in a study of blood T cell repertoires in COVID-19. Produced via immunoSEQ multiplex PCR; TCRdb's table is partial and in-frame only. The repertoire has over 200,000 clones, 80% to 90% of them found once; the top ten carry under 2.5%. The sequencing input was PBMCs or T cells enriched from blood (not recorded which). The receptors were gathered from a woman aged 45-65 years who had recovered from COVID-19. CDR3s include the opening cysteine and the closing phenylalanine or tryptophan. D genes are given only for firm matches. Clone size is shown for a subset of rows, as once, few, many or a class of expanded clone.

v_gene,d_gene,abundance,j_gene,CDR3aa,CDR3nt
TRBV6-5,NA,once,TRBJ1-2,CASSYSGTGGGYGYTF,TGTGCCAGCAGTTACTCCGGGACCGGGGGTGGGTATGGCTACACCTTC
TRBV7-9,TRBD1,NA,TRBJ2-4,CASSPPTNGDRIF,TGTGCCAGCAGCCCACCTACCAATGGGGACAGAATATTC
TRBV13,NA,NA,TRBJ1-3,CASSWGHNSGNTIYF,TGTGCCAGCAGCTGGGGGCACAACTCTGGAAACACCATATATTTT
TRBV5-1,NA,NA,TRBJ1-1,CASSLQTVNTEAFF,TGCGCCAGCAGCCTACAGACAGTGAACACTGAAGCTTTCTTT
TRBV19,NA,NA,TRBJ1-1,CASSIRVPNTEAFF,TGTGCCAGTAGTATCAGGGTCCCGAACACTGAAGCTTTCTTT
TRBV29-1,NA,few,TRBJ1-2,CSVSTGTWVDGYTF,TGCAGCGTCTCAACAGGGACCTGGGTGGATGGCTACACCTTC
TRBV3-1/TRBV3-2,TRBD2,NA,TRBJ2-4,CASSQARLAGGHENIQYF,TGTGCCAGCAGCCAAGCGCGACTAGCGGGAGGTCACGAAAACATTCAGTACTTC
TRBV5-6,NA,NA,TRBJ1-1,CASSRRGLMNTEAFF,TGTGCCAGCAGCCGGAGGGGATTAATGAACACTGAAGCTTTCTTT
TRBV3-1/TRBV3-2,TRBD2,once,TRBJ2-1,CASSQEGLAGHNEQFF,TGTGCCAGCAGCCAAGAGGGACTAGCGGGACACAATGAGCAGTTCTTC
TRBV19,NA,NA,TRBJ1-6,CASSILPQINSPLHF,TGTGCCAGTAGTATTTTGCCACAGATTAATTCACCCCTCCACTTT
TRBV21-1,NA,NA,TRBJ1-5,CASIGGQKTYSNQPQHF,TGTGCCAGCATAGGGGGACAAAAAACTTATAGCAATCAGCCCCAGCATTTT
TRBV4-2,NA,NA,TRBJ1-1,CASSRGAFLRTEAFF,TGTGCCAGCAGCCGCGGGGCTTTTCTGAGAACTGAAGCTTTCTTT
TRBV2,TRBD2,NA,TRBJ2-5,CASSETASGFQETQYF,TGTGCCAGCAGTGAAACGGCTAGCGGGTTCCAAGAGACCCAGTACTTC
TRBV3-1/TRBV3-2,TRBD1,NA,TRBJ1-2,CASSHDRGYGYTF,TGTGCCAGCAGCCATGACAGGGGCTATGGCTACACCTTC
TRBV27,TRBD2,NA,TRBJ2-2,CASSRTSGRAPAGELFF,TGTGCCAGCAGTAGAACTAGCGGGAGGGCCCCGGCCGGGGAGCTGTTTTTT
TRBV29-1,TRBD1,NA,TRBJ1-2,CSVGDRTNYGYTF,TGCAGCGTTGGGGACAGGACTAACTATGGCTACACCTTC
TRBV6-5,NA,NA,TRBJ2-7,CASSNRDTLYEQYF,TGTGCCAGCAGCAACCGGGACACACTCTACGAGCAGTACTTC
TRBV2,NA,NA,TRBJ2-1,CASRDDRAKFF,TGTGCCAGCAGAGACGACAGAGCCAAGTTCTTC
TRBV5-1,NA,NA,TRBJ2-7,CASSLRGSYEQYF,TGCGCCAGCAGCTTAAGGGGATCCTACGAGCAGTACTTC
TRBV18,NA,once,TRBJ1-1,CASSGGNVEAFF,TGTGCCAGCTCCGGAGGGAACGTTGAAGCTTTCTTT
TRBV5-1,NA,NA,TRBJ2-5,CASSSTVEETQYF,TGCGCCAGCAGCTCTACGGTCGAAGAGACCCAGTACTTC
TRBV11-2,TRBD1,NA,TRBJ2-3,CASSFATGGTDTQYF,TGTGCCAGCAGCTTTGCGACAGGGGGCACAGATACGCAGTATTTT
TRBV10-1,NA,NA,TRBJ2-3,CASSERVGARDTQYF,TGCGCCAGCAGTGAGAGGGTGGGAGCCCGGGATACGCAGTATTTT
TRBV4-2,NA,once,TRBJ1-1,CASSPTGNTEAFF,TGTGCCAGCAGCCCAACAGGGAACACTGAAGCTTTCTTT
TRBV29-1,TRBD1,NA,TRBJ2-1,CSVGGNEIWTGYANEQFF,TGCAGCGTTGGAGGTAATGAGATTTGGACAGGGTACGCGAATGAGCAGTTCTTC
TRBV4-1,NA,NA,TRBJ1-4,CASSHTSGYNEKLFF,TGCGCCAGCAGCCACACTTCAGGGTACAATGAAAAACTGTTTTTT
TRBV4-2,TRBD1,NA,TRBJ1-1,CASSPNQQGLRLNTEAFF,TGTGCCAGCAGCCCGAACCAACAGGGGCTACGACTGAACACTGAAGCTTTCTTT
TRBV28,TRBD1,once,TRBJ2-7,CASSSPGTGKSYEQYF,TGTGCCAGCAGTTCCCCCGGGACAGGGAAGTCCTACGAGCAGTACTTC
TRBV14,TRBD2,NA,TRBJ2-7,CASSPLLAGAPYEQYF,TGTGCCAGCAGCCCGTTACTAGCGGGAGCCCCCTACGAGCAGTACTTC
TRBV4-1,TRBD2,NA,TRBJ2-7,CASSRTSGSTYEQYF,TGCGCCAGCAGCCGGACTAGCGGGAGTACCTACGAGCAGTACTTC
TRBV18,TRBD2,NA,TRBJ2-1,CASSPYELAGVRNEQFF,TGTGCCAGCTCCCCCTATGAACTAGCGGGAGTGAGGAATGAGCAGTTCTTC
TRBV27,NA,NA,TRBJ1-1,CASSLTPPQGGGTEAFF,TGTGCCAGCAGTTTAACCCCCCCACAGGGTGGCGGCACTGAAGCTTTCTTT
TRBV5-1,NA,NA,TRBJ1-1,CASSLSGPHNTEAFF,TGCGCCAGCAGCTTAAGTGGGCCGCATAACACTGAAGCTTTCTTT
TRBV18,NA,NA,TRBJ1-1,CASSPTGMNTEAFF,TGTGCCAGCTCACCAACAGGAATGAACACTGAAGCTTTCTTT
TRBV15,NA,NA,TRBJ2-7,CATSRDGGPLYEQYF,TGTGCCACCAGCAGAGATGGAGGGCCCCTCTACGAGCAGTACTTC
TRBV18,TRBD1,NA,TRBJ2-5,CASSPMVGQGAQETQYF,TGTGCCAGCTCACCAATGGTAGGACAGGGGGCTCAAGAGACCCAGTACTTC
TRBV14,NA,few,TRBJ2-7,CASSPRLGYAGLTYEQYF,TGTGCCAGCAGCCCCAGACTGGGGTACGCGGGATTAACCTACGAGCAGTACTTC
TRBV5-4,NA,NA,TRBJ1-2,CASSLVGGRDTF,TGTGCCAGCAGCTTGGTTGGGGGCCGCGACACCTTC
TRBV19,NA,NA,TRBJ1-2,CASNKPSSADYGYTF,TGTGCCAGTAATAAGCCCTCCTCGGCGGACTATGGCTACACCTTC
TRBV7-6,TRBD1,NA,TRBJ2-5,CASSLPRDREVVKQETQYF,TGTGCCAGCAGCTTACCGCGGGACAGGGAAGTGGTCAAACAAGAGACCCAGTACTTC
TRBV29-1,TRBD1,NA,TRBJ2-5,CSVLQGGQETQYF,TGCAGCGTTTTACAGGGGGGACAAGAGACCCAGTACTTC
TRBV5-4,NA,many,TRBJ1-2,CASSPGQGDSYTF,TGTGCCAGCAGTCCGGGCCAGGGTGATAGCTACACCTTC
TRBV27,TRBD1,NA,TRBJ1-6,CASSPQGNSPLHF,TGTGCCAGCAGTCCACAGGGGAATTCACCCCTCCACTTT
TRBV7-9,NA,NA,TRBJ1-3,CASSFYQGTGNTIYF,TGTGCCAGCAGCTTCTACCAGGGGACGGGAAACACCATATATTTT
TRBV29-1,NA,NA,TRBJ2-3,CSVEGFRGTRLTDTQYF,TGCAGCGTTGAAGGCTTTAGGGGGACACGACTTACAGATACGCAGTATTTT
TRBV28,TRBD2,NA,TRBJ2-3,CASSLAGASGSTDTQYF,TGTGCCAGCAGTTTAGCCGGGGCTAGCGGGAGCACAGATACGCAGTATTTT
TRBV15,NA,NA,TRBJ1-5,CATSRDRGIGQPQHF,TGTGCCACCAGCAGAGATAGGGGGATCGGTCAGCCCCAGCATTTT
TRBV5-1,NA,once,TRBJ2-7,CASSPPNLPYEQYF,TGCGCCAGCAGCCCGCCTAACCTCCCCTACGAGCAGTACTTC